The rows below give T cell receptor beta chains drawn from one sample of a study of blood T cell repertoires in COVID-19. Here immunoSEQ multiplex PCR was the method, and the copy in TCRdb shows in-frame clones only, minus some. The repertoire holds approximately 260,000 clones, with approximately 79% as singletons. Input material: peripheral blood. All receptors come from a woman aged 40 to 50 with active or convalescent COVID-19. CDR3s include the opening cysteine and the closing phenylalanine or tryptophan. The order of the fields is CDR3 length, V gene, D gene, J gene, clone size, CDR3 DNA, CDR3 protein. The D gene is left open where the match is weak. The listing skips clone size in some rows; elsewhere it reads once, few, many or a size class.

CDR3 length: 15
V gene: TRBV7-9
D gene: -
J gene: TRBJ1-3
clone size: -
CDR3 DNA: TGTGCCAGCAGCTTAGTATCTGTCTCTGGAAACACCATATATTTT
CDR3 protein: CASSLVSVSGNTIYF

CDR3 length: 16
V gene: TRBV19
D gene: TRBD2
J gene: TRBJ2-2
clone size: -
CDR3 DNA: TGTGCCAGTAGTAACCGACTAGCGGGGGGGACCGGGGAGCTGTTTTTT
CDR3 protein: CASSNRLAGGTGELFF

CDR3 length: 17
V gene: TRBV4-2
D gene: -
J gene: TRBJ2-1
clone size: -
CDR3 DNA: TGTGCCAGCAGCCAAGATGGGTGGGCGGGGCCTTACAATGAGCAGTTCTTC
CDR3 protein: CASSQDGWAGPYNEQFF

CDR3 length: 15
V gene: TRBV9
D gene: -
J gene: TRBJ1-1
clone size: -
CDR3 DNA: TGTGCCAGCAGCGTAGAAGGCGGCAGGGGCACTGAAGCTTTCTTT
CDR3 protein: CASSVEGGRGTEAFF

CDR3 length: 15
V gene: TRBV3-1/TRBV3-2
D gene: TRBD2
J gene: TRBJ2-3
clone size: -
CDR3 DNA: TGTGCCAGCAGCCCCGGACTAGCGGGTACAGATACGCAGTATTTT
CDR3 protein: CASSPGLAGTDTQYF

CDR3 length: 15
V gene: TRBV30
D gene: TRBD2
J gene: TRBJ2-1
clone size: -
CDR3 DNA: TGTGCCTGGAGGCCACCGGGGGGGTGGTACAATGAGCAGTTCTTC
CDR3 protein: CAWRPPGGWYNEQFF

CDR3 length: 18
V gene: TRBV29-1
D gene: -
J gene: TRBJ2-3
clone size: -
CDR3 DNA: TGCAGCGTTGAAGGAGACTTTCGTCAGGGTGGTAGGACAGATACGCAGTATTTT
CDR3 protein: CSVEGDFRQGGRTDTQYF

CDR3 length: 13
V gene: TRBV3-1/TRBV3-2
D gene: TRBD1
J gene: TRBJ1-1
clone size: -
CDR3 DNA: TGTGCCAGCAGTCGCACCGGACAGGTGGAAGCTTTCTTT
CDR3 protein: CASSRTGQVEAFF

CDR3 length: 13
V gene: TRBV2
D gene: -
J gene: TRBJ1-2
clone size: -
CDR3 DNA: TGTGCCAGCAGTGAATTGGGCTCCTATGGCTACACCTTC
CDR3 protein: CASSELGSYGYTF

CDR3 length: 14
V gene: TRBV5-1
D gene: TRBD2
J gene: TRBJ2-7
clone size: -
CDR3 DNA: TGCGCCAGCAGCAGAGCGGGGCGGCTCTACGAGCAGTACTTC
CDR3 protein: CASSRAGRLYEQYF

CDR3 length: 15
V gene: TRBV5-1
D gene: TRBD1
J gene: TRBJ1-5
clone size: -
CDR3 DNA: TGCGCCAGCAGCCCGACCGGGACAGGGGGTCAGCCCCAGCATTTT
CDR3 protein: CASSPTGTGGQPQHF

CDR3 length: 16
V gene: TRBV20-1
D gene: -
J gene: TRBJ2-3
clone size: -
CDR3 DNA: TGCAGTGCTAGTCTTCAGGTCCAATCTCGCACAGATACGCAGTATTTT
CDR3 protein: CSASLQVQSRTDTQYF

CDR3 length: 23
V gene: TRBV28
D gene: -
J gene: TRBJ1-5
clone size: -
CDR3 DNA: TGTGCCAGCAGTTTATTCATATCGATCGGAGATTCGGGGATCTCTCTGGGCAATCAGCCCCAGCATTTT
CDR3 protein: CASSLFISIGDSGISLGNQPQHF

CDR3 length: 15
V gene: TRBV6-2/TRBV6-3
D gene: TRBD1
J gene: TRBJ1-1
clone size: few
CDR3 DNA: TGTGCCAGCAGCAGAGAACAGGGGGCGAACACTGAAGCTTTCTTT
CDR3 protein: CASSREQGANTEAFF

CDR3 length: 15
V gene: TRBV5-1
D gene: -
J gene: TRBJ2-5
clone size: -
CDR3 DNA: TGCGCCAGCAGCGTCACCGGGACAGCGGGAGAGACCCAGTACTTC
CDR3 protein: CASSVTGTAGETQYF

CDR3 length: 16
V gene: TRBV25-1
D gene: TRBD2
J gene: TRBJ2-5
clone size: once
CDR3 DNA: TGTGCCAGCAGTGCCCCTAGGCGGGGGATTGGAGAGACCCAGTACTTC
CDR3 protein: CASSAPRRGIGETQYF

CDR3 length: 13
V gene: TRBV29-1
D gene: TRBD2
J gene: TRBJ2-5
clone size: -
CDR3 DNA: TGCAGCGCCCCGTCGGGGGGGCAAGAGACCCAGTACTTC
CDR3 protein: CSAPSGGQETQYF

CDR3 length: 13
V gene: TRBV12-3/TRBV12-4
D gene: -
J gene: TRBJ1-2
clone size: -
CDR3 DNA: TGTGCCAGCAGACTACCCGGAGTCGGTGGCTACACCTTC
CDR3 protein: CASRLPGVGGYTF

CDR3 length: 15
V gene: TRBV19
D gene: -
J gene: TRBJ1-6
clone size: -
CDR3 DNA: TGTGCCAGTAGTATCCGGGAACCCTATAATTCACCCCTCCACTTT
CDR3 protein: CASSIREPYNSPLHF

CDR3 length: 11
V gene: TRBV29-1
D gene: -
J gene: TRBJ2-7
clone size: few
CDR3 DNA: TGCAGCGTTGCGGACAGCTACGAGCAGTACTTC
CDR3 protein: CSVADSYEQYF

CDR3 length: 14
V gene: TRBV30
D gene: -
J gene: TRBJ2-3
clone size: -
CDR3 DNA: TGTGCCTGGGGGGCGGATTATAGCACAGATACGCAGTATTTT
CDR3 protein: CAWGADYSTDTQYF

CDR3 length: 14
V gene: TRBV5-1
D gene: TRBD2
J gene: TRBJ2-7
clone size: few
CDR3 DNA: TGCGCCAGCAGCGCTCTTGGGACTAGCGACGAGCAGTACTTC
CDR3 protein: CASSALGTSDEQYF

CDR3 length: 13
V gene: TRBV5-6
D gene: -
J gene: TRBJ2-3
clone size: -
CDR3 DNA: TGTGCCAGCAGCTTCAACGGTCCCGATACGCAGTATTTT
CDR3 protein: CASSFNGPDTQYF

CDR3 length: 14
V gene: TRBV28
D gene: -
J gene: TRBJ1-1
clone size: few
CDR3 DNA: TGTGCCAGCACCCCTATAATCAGGGGTACTGAAGCTTTCTTT
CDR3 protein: CASTPIIRGTEAFF

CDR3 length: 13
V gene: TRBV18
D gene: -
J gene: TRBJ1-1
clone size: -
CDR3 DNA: TGTGCCAGCTCACCGCTAAACAGGGCTGAAGCTTTCTTT
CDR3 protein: CASSPLNRAEAFF

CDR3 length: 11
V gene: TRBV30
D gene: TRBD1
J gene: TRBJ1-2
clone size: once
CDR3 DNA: TGTGCCTGGACCTCGGACAGGGCGCACACCTTC
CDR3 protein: CAWTSDRAHTF

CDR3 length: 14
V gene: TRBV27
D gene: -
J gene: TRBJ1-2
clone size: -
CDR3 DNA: TGTGCCAGCAGCCCGAGCAGCGATAACTATGGCTACACCTTC
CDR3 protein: CASSPSSDNYGYTF

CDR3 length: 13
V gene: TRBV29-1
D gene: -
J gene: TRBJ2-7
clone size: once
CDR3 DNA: TGCAGCGCCACAAGGGGCTCGGGCGGCGAGCAGTACTTC
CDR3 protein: CSATRGSGGEQYF

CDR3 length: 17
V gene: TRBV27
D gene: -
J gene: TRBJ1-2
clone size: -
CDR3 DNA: TGTGCCAGCAGTTTCTTGGCCCCAGGTGCTCTTAACTATGGCTACACCTTC
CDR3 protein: CASSFLAPGALNYGYTF

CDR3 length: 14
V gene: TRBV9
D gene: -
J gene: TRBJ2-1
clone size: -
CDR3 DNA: TGTGCCAGCAGCGTAGCTGCAGGGGTGAATGAGCAGTTCTTC
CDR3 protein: CASSVAAGVNEQFF

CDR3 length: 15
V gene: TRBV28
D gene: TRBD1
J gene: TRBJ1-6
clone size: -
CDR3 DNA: TGTGCCAGCAGTTTTACAGGGGGCCCTAATTCACCCCTCCACTTT
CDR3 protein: CASSFTGGPNSPLHF

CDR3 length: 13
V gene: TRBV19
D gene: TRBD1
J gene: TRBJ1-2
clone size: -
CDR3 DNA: TGTGCCAGTACCCAAGGACAGGATTTAGGCTACACCTTC
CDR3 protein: CASTQGQDLGYTF